Given below is one T cell receptor beta chain in context. What it binds is unknown. The data originate from a study of blood T cells in healthy people across ages. General study points: Compared with aged donors, long-lived donors showed fewer expanded clones, suggesting selection.

Together with a sample-barcoded 5' primer, a J-beta primer mix was included in a second PCR lasting about 6 to 11 cycles. Each cDNA molecule, via a template-switch adaptor with 12 random nucleotides, was tagged. TCRdb passed the 5' RACE reads through MiXCR, listing each CDR3 protein once. The repertoire holds approximately 1.5 million distinct CDR3 sequences, with around 36% as singletons. Material: blood. The sequence was obtained from a woman aged 30 to 39 in good health.

The CDR3 region is CASSVPTGGNYEQYF. In DNA, the CDR3 is TGTGCCAGCAGTGTTCCCACAGGGGGCAACTACGAGCAGTACTTC. The chain recombines TRBV6-1 with TRBJ2-7, with 9 bases identical to TRBD1. Germline V lookup: CDR1 MNHNS, CDR2 SASEGT. The CDR3 length is 15 residues. V trimming: 4 bases; J trimming: 3 bases; junction bases outside the gene matches: 7.